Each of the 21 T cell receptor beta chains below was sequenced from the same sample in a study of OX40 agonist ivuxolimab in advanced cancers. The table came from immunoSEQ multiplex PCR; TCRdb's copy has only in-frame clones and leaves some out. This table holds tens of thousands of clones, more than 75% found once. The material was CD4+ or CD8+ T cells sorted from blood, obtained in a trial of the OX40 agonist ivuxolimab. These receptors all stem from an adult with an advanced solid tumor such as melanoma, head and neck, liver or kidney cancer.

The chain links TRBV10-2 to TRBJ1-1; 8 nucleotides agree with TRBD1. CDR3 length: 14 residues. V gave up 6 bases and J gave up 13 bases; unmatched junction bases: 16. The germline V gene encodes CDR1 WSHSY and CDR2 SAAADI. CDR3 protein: CASRLEDRAESGFF. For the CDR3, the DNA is TGCGCCAGCAGACTAGAGGACAGGGCAGAAAGTGGTTTCTTT.

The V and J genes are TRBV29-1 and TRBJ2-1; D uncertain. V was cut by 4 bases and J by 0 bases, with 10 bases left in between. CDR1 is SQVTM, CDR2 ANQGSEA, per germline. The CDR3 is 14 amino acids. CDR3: CSVGTSSSYNEQFF. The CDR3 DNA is TGCAGCGTTGGGACGAGTAGCTCCTACAATGAGCAGTTCTTC.

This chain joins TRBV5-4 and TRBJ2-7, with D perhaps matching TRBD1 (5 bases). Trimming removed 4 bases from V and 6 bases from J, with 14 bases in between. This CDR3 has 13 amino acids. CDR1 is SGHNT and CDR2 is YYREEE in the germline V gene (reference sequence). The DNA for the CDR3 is TGTGCCAGCAGCCCGACCAGTAGGGGCGAGCAGTACTTC. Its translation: CASSPTSRGEQYF.

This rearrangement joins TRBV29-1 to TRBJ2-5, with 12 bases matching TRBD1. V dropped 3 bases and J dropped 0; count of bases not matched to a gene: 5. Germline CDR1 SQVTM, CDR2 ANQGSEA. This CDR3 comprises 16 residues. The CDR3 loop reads CSVDGTGGSYQETQYF. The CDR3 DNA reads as TGCAGCGTTGATGGGACAGGGGGCTCGTACCAAGAGACCCAGTACTTC.

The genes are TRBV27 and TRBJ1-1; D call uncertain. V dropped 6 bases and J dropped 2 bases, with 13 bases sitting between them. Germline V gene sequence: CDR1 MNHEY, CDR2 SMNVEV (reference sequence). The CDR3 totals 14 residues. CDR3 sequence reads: CASSNQRDNTEAFF. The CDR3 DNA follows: TGTGCCAGCAGCAATCAGAGGGATAACACTGAAGCTTTCTTT.

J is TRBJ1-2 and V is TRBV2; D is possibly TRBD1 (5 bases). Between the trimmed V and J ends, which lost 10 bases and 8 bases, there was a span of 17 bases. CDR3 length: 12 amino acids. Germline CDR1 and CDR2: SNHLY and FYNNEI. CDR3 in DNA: TGTGCCACCAACGACGGGACTCGGGGCTACACCTTC. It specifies CATNDGTRGYTF.

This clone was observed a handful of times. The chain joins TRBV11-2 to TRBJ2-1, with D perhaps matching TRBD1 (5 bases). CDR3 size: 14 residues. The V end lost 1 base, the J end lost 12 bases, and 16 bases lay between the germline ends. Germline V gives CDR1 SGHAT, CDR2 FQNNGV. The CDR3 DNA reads TGTGCCAGCAGCTTAGTAATGAAAAACACAGGGCAGTTCTTC. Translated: CASSLVMKNTGQFF.

The DNA of the CDR3 is TGTGCCAGCAGTGTTAACAGGGAGCGGACTAATGAAAAACTGTTTTTT. Protein sequence: CASSVNRERTNEKLFF. The genes are TRBV25-1 and TRBJ1-4, with D possibly TRBD1 on 6 matching bases. Germline V lookup: CDR1 MGHDK, CDR2 SYGVNS. V was cut by 4 bases and J by 2 bases, with 14 bases left in between. This CDR3 region has 16 residues.

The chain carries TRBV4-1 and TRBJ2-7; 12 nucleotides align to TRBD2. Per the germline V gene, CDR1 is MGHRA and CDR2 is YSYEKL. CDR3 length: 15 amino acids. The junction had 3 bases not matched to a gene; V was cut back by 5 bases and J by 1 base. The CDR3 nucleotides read TGCGCCAGCAGCGGAACTAGCGGGAGGTCCTACGAGCAGTACTTC. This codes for CASSGTSGRSYEQYF.

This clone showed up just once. The CDR3 DNA reads as TGTGCCAGCATTACGGAGCGAGATCCTAATGAAAAACTGTTTTTT. Residues: CASITERDPNEKLFF. The V gene is TRBV28, the J gene TRBJ1-4; no reliable D call. The V end lost 7 bases, the J end lost 3 bases, and 15 bases lay between the germline ends. The CDR3 has 15 residues. CDR1 and CDR2 (germline): MDHEN, SYDVKM.

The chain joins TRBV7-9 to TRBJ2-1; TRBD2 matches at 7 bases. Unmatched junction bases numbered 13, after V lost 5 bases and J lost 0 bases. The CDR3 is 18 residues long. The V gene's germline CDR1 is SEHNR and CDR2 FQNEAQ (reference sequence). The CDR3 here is CASSPGRGGSGSYNEQFF. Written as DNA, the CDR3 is TGTGCCAGCAGCCCTGGGAGGGGCGGGTCCGGCTCCTACAATGAGCAGTTCTTC.

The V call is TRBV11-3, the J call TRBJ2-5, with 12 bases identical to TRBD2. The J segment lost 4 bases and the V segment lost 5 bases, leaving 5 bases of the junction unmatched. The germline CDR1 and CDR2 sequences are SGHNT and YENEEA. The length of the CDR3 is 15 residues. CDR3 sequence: CASSLGLAGSETQYF. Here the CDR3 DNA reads TGTGCCAGCAGCCTCGGACTAGCGGGGTCAGAGACCCAGTACTTC.

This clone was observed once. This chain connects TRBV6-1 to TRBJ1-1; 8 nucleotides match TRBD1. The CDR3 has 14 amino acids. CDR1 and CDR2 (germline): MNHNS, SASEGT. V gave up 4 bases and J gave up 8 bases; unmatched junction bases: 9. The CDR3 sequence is CASSAGGRGPEAFF. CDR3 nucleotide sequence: TGTGCCAGCAGTGCGGGTGGCAGGGGGCCCGAAGCTTTCTTT.

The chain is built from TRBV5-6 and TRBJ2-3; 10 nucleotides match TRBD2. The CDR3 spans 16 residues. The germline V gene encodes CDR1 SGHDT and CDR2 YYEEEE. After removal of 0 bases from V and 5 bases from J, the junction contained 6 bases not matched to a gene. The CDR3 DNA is TGTGCCAGCAGCTTGGGAGCGGGAGGGCCGGGAGATACGCAGTATTTT. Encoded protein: CASSLGAGGPGDTQYF.

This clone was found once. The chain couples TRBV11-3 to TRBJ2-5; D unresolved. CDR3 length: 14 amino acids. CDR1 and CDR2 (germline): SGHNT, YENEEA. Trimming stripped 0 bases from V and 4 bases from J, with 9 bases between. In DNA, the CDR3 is TGTGCCAGCAGCTTAGAGCCCGGAGCAGAGACCCAGTACTTC. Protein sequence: CASSLEPGAETQYF. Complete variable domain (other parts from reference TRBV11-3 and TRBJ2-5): EAGVVQSPRYKIIEKKQPVAFWCNPISGHNTLYWYLQNLGQGPELLIRYENEEAVDDSQLPKDRFSAERLKGVDSTLKIQPAELGDSAVYLCASSLEPGAETQYFGPGTRLLVL.

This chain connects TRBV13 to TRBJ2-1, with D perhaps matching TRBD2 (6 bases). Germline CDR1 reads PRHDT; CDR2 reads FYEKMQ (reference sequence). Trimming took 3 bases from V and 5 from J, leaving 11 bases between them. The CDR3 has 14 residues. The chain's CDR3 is CASSFPSDHNEQFF. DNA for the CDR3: TGTGCCAGCAGCTTCCCTAGCGACCACAATGAGCAGTTCTTC.

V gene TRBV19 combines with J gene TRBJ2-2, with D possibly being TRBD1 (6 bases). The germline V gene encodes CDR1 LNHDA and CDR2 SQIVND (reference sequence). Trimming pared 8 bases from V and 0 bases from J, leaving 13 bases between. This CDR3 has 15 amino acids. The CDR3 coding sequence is TGTGCCAGTGCACCGGGACACACGAACACCGGGGAGCTGTTTTTT. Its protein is CASAPGHTNTGELFF.

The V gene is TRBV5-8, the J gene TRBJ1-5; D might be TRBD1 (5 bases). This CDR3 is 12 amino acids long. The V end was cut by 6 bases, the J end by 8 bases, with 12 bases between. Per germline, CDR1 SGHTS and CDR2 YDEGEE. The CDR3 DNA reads TGTGCCAGCACCCTCGGGGGGGAGCCCCAGCATTTT. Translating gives CASTLGGEPQHF.

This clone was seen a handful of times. The CDR3 region is CASKGLAGEVDTQYF. The CDR3 nucleotides read TGTGCCAGCAAAGGACTAGCGGGAGAGGTAGATACGCAGTATTTT. The V gene is TRBV6-1, the J gene TRBJ2-3, with TRBD2 identical over 13 bases. The germline V gene has CDR1 MNHNS and CDR2 SASEGT. The trim removed 7 bases at V and 5 bases at J, leaving 6 bases unmatched. CDR3 length: 15 residues.

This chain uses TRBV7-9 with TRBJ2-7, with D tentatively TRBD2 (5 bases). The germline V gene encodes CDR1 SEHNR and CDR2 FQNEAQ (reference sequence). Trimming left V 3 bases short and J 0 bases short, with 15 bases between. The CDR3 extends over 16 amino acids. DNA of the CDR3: TGTGCCAGCAGCTTTATGAGCGGCAGAAACTCCTACGAGCAGTACTTC. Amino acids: CASSFMSGRNSYEQYF. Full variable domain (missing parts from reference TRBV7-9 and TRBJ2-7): DTGVSQNPRHKITKRGQNVTFRCDPISEHNRLYWYRQTLGQGPEFLTYFQNEAQLEKSRLLSDRFSAERPKGSFSTLEIQRTEQGDSAMYLCASSFMSGRNSYEQYFGPGTRLTVT.

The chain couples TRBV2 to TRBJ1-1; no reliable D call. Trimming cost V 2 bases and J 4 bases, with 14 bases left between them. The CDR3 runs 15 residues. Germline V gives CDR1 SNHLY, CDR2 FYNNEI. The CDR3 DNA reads TGTGCCAGCAGTGAAAGGGCGCAAACTGGCACTGAAGCTTTCTTT. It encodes CASSERAQTGTEAFF.